This TCR beta chain derives from a study of CD8+ T cells in alopecia areata. Isolated RNA was reverse transcribed into cDNA used as the sequencing template. Sequencing was performed with immunoSEQ multiplex PCR; in TCRdb, only in-frame clones are kept and a portion is missing. This table has a few hundred thousand clones, under 40% appearing once. This clone was found a few times. V was trimmed by 3 bases and J by 4 bases, leaving 12 bases between them. Germline assignment: CDR1 SGHDN and CDR2 FVKESK. There are 14 residues in the CDR3. Treatment described: oral pan-JAK inhibitor, 5-10 mg twice daily. Peripheral blood and lesional scalp punch biopsies came from alopecia areata patients.

The TCR was taken from a human donor with alopecia areata. The rearrangement uses TRBV14 and TRBJ1-1; tentative D call: TRBD1 (5 bases). Material: CD4+ T cells sorted from blood, obtained around week 34, from a patient treated with tofacitinib. Here the CDR3 DNA reads TGTGCCAGCAGCCACGCGCAGGGAGTCACTGAAGCTTTCTTT. Translating gives CASSHAQGVTEAFF.